This T cell receptor beta chain was sequenced during a study of blood T cell repertoires in COVID-19. On the study more broadly: Samples taken during acute and convalescent COVID-19 were collected in the United States, Italy and Spain.

V was pared by 2 bases and J by 1 base, with 8 bases between. CDR3 size: 14 residues. Germline CDR1 SEHNR, CDR2 FQNEAQ (reference sequence). Per the original data handling: Amplifying reference gene primers gave estimates of nucleated cell counts. Sequenced by immunoSEQ multiplex PCR; TCRdb stores in-frame clones only, minus some. The D gene and trimming were derived from the DNA, and the V and J assignments and clone size from that table. The sample consists of around 100,000 clones, almost 80% of them appearing once. The rearrangement links TRBV7-9 to TRBJ1-1; D possibly corresponds to TRBD1 (5 bases). The sample consisted of peripheral blood. This receptor was taken from a woman in her sixties or seventies with acute or convalescent COVID-19. CDR3 nucleotide sequence: TGTGCCAGCAGCTTAAAGGGGCGGAACACTGAAGCTTTCTTT. This codes for CASSLKGRNTEAFF.